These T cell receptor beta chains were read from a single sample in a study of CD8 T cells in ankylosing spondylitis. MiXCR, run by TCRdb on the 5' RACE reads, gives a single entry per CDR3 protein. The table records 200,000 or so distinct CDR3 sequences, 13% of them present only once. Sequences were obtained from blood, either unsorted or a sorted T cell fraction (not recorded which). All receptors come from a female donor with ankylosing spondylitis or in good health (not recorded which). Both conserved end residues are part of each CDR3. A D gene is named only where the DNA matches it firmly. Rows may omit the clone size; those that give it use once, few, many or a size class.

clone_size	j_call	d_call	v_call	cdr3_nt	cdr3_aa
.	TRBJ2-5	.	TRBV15	TGTGCCACCAGCAGAGATGCCCAGATAGAGACCCAGTACTTC	CATSRDAQIETQYF
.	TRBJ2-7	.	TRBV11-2	TGTGCCAGCAGCTTAGGGGTAGGGGAATACGAGCAGTACTTC	CASSLGVGEYEQYF
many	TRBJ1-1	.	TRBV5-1	TGCGCCAGCAGCTCTTACGACACTGAAGCTTTCTTT	CASSSYDTEAFF
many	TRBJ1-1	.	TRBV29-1	TGCAGCGTCCGACTGGCGAACACTGAAGCTTTCTTT	CSVRLANTEAFF
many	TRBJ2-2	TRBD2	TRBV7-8	TGTGCCAGCTTAGCCGAGATTAGCGGGAAGAACACCGGGGAGCTGTTTTTT	CASLAEISGKNTGELFF
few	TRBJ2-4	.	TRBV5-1	TGCGCCAGCAGCCCTACTGCAGGGAAAAACATTCAGTACTTC	CASSPTAGKNIQYF
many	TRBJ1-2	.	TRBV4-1	TGCGCCAGCAGCCAAGGATCCCAGTCTAACTATGGCTACACCTTC	CASSQGSQSNYGYTF
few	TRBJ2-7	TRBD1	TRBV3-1	TGTGCCAGCAGCCAACGGTCGGGGACAGGTTTTGGCGAGCAGTACTTC	CASSQRSGTGFGEQYF
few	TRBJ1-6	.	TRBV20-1	TGCAGTGCTAGCCGGGACTCCAATTCACCCCTCCACTTT	CSASRDSNSPLHF
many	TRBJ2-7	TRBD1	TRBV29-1	TGCAGCGCCGTCTCCGACAGGGTCTCCTACGAGCAGTACTTC	CSAVSDRVSYEQYF
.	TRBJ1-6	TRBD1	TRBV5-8	TGTGCCAGCAGTTGGGACAGCCTCGAACCCCTCCACTTT	CASSWDSLEPLHF
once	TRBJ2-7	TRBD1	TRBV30	TGTGCCTGGAGTGTAATGGGGACAGGGGTCGAGCAGTACTTC	CAWSVMGTGVEQYF
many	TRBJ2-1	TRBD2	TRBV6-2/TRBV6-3	TGTGCCAGCAGTTCTTTAGCGGGAGCCTACAATGAGCAGTTCTTC	CASSSLAGAYNEQFF